This TCR beta chain was identified in a study of T-cell reconstitution after alpha-beta-depleted transplantation in children. Study-wide points: Hyperexpanded clones declined; after one year, newly produced T cells mostly supplied diversity.

Unique molecular identifiers were incorporated when the TCRbeta library was constructed. TCRdb processed the PCR reads anew with MiXCR; each CDR3 protein has one entry. The sample shows around 76,000 distinct CDR3 sequences, around 18% of them seen only once. The CDR3 consists of 13 residues. The V gene lost 3 bases and the J gene lost 2 bases, with 8 bases spanning the gap. This clonotype was counted only a few times. As yet, its antigen is unknown. The clonotype was recovered from a male patient between 2 and 10 years old who had a stem cell transplant for acute lymphoblastic leukemia, so the T cells may come from the graft donor. This rearrangement joins TRBV12-3 or TRBV12-4 to TRBJ2-7, with D maybe TRBD2 (5 bases). This specimen was PBMCs, mostly from graft donor cells, taken 360 days after TCRalphabeta/CD19-depleted stem cell transplant. The DNA of the CDR3 is TGTGCCAGCAGTTTCCAGCGGCCCTACGAGCAGTACTTC. This encodes CASSFQRPYEQYF.